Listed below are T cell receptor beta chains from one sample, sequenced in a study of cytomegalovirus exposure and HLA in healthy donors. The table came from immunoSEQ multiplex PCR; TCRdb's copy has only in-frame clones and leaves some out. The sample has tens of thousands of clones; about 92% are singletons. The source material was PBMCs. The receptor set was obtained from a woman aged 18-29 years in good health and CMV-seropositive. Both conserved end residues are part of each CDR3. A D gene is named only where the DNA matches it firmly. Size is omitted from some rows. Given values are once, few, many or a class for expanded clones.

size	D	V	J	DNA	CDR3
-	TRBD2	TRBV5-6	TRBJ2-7	TGTGCCAGCAGCTACAGCGGGGGCCCTGACGAGCAGTACTTC	CASSYSGGPDEQYF
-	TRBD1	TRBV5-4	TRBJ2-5	TGTGCCAGCAGCCCTTCCTGGACAGGGGTCGGGGAGACCCAGTACTTC	CASSPSWTGVGETQYF
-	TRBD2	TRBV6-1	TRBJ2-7	TGTGCCAGCAGTGGGACTAGTTTTCAGTACGAGCAGTACTTC	CASSGTSFQYEQYF
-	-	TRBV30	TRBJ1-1	TGTGCCTGGAGGGACCCCGGGGGTCGTGAAGCTTTCTTT	CAWRDPGGREAFF
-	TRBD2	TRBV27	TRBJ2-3	TGTGCCAGCAGTTTAGGGCGCCTAGCGGGGGGTCGAGATACGCAGTATTTT	CASSLGRLAGGRDTQYF
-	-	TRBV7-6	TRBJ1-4	TGTGCCAGCAGCTTAGAAAAGGAGACAGTGTCAACTAATGAAAAACTGTTTTTT	CASSLEKETVSTNEKLFF
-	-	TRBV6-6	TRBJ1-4	TGTGCCAGCATAGGGGGGGCGCGGGAAAAACTGTTTTTT	CASIGGAREKLFF
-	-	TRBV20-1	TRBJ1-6	TGCAGTGCCGAGCGAGGGCCCCTCCACTTT	CSAERGPLHF
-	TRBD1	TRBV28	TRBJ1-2	TGTGCCAGCAGTACCCTGACAGGGGGCTATGGCTACACCTTC	CASSTLTGGYGYTF
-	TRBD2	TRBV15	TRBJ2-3	TGTGCCACCAGCAGAGATCGGGAGGGCCGTTCTAGCACAGATACGCAGTATTTT	CATSRDREGRSSTDTQYF
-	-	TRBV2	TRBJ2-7	TGTGCCAGCAGGGAGGGTTACGAGCAGTACTTC	CASREGYEQYF
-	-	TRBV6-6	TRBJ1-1	TGTGCCAGCAGTTACTCCCCCGGGGGGACTGAAGCTTTCTTT	CASSYSPGGTEAFF
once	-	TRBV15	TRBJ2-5	TGTGCCACCAGCAGAGGCCCGGTGGGCCTACAAGAGACCCAGTACTTC	CATSRGPVGLQETQYF
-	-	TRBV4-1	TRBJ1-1	TGCGCCAGCAGCCAAGCAGTGAACACTGAAGCTTTCTTT	CASSQAVNTEAFF
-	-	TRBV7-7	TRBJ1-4	TGTGCTAGCAGCCCCCGTCCGACAGTGCCCCGTAATGAAAAACTGTTTTTT	CASSPRPTVPRNEKLFF
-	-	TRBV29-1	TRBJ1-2	TGCAGCGTTGAAGATCTGCAGTCTCACTTC	CSVEDLQSHF
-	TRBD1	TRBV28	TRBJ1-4	TGTGCCAGCAGTTTTAGGGGGCAAGCGGATGAAAAACTGTTTTTT	CASSFRGQADEKLFF
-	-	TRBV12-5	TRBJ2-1	TGTGCTAGTGGTTTCCCAGGACTGGGCAATGAGCAGTTCTTC	CASGFPGLGNEQFF
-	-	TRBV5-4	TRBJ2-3	TGTGCCAGCAGCCCGCTCGGGGGTCGTGGAGATACGCAGTATTTT	CASSPLGGRGDTQYF
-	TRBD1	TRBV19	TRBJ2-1	TGTGCCAGTAGTATCCACAGACAGGGGGCTTACAATGAGCAGTTCTTC	CASSIHRQGAYNEQFF
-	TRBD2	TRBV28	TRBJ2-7	TGTGCCAGCAGAGGACGGGGGGAATACTACGAGCAGTACTTC	CASRGRGEYYEQYF
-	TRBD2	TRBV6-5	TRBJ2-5	TGTGCCAGCAGTCCTAGCGGGGTGGTGACCCAGTACTTC	CASSPSGVVTQYF
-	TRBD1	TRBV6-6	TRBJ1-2	TGTGCCAGCAGCAGGGGGGACAGCGCCCTTTATGGCTACACCTTC	CASSRGDSALYGYTF
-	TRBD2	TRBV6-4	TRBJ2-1	TGTGCCAGCAGTGTCTTAGCGGGGGGGGTGGATGAGCAGTTCTTC	CASSVLAGGVDEQFF
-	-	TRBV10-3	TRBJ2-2	TGTGCCATAAAAACAGATGCGAACACCGGGGAGCTGTTTTTT	CAIKTDANTGELFF
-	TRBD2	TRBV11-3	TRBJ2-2	TGTGCCAGCAGCCCACCTAGCGGGGGGAACACCGGGGAGCTGTTTTTT	CASSPPSGGNTGELFF
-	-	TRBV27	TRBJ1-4	TGTGCCAGCAGTTTTGAGGGCAGGGGAGATGAAAAACTGTTTTTT	CASSFEGRGDEKLFF
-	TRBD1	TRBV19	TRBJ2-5	TGTGCCAGTAGCAGCGGGACAGGGGTATCAGAGACCCAGTACTTC	CASSSGTGVSETQYF
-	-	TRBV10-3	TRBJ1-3	TGTGCCATCAGTGAAAACTCGTTCTCTGGAAACACCATATATTTT	CAISENSFSGNTIYF
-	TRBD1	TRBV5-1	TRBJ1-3	TGCGCCAGCAGCCCGGGGACAGTCTCTGGAAACACCATATATTTT	CASSPGTVSGNTIYF
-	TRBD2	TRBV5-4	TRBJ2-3	TGTGCCAGCAGCCTATGGAGGGCTAGCGGGAGGGAAGATACGCAGTATTTT	CASSLWRASGREDTQYF
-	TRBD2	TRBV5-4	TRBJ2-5	TGTGCCAGCAGCCAAGACGGAGGCCTAGCGGAAGAGACCCAGTACTTC	CASSQDGGLAEETQYF
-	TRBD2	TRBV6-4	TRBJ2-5	TGTGCCAGCAGTGACACCGGACTAGCGGGGTGCAAAGAGACCCAGTACTTC	CASSDTGLAGCKETQYF
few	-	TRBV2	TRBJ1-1	TGTGCCAGCAGTGCTGAGAGCACTGAAGCTTTCTTT	CASSAESTEAFF
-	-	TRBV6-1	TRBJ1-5	TGTGCCACCCTAGGGAGGGTTGAGTCTCAGCCCCAGCATTTT	CATLGRVESQPQHF
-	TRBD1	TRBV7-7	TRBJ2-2	TGTGCTAGCAGCCCCATCGGACAGGGGATCGGGGAGCTGTTTTTT	CASSPIGQGIGELFF
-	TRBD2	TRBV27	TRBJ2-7	TGTGCCACGAGAGCGGGGGGGGCCCACGAGCAGTACTTC	CATRAGGAHEQYF